This T cell receptor (beta chain) was identified during a study of chemoradiotherapy in HPV16-positive cancers. The CDR3 is 15 residues long. With V trimmed by 0 bases and J by 3 bases, 4 bases remained unmatched. Germline assignment: CDR1 MNHNY and CDR2 SVGAGI (reference sequence). Clones were read by immunoSEQ multiplex PCR, and TCRdb kept only the in-frame ones, dropping some. The table records 20,000 to 25,000 clones, approximately 86% of them present only once. V gene TRBV6-6 combines with J gene TRBJ2-7, with 8 bases aligning to TRBD1. The sequences come from blood, collected from a patient who underwent chemoradiotherapy. The clonotype was recovered from a human donor with HPV-associated anogenital cancer. Here the CDR3 reads CASSYSDRDSYEQYF. CDR3 nucleotides: TGTGCCAGCAGTTACTCGGACAGGGACAGCTACGAGCAGTACTTC.